Presented here are 4 T cell receptor beta chains from one specimen sequenced in a study of blood T cell repertoires in COVID-19. TCRdb keeps only in-frame clones here, not all; method: immunoSEQ multiplex PCR. The profile covers under 300,000 clones, with 89% appearing a single time and 3.5% to 5.5% taken by the ten largest. The sequenced sample consisted of peripheral blood. These receptors were taken from a woman between 40 and 50 years old who had recovered from COVID-19.

This clone was counted a single time. V and J are TRBV9 and TRBJ2-5; TRBD2 is a possible D gene (5 bases). CDR3 length: 15 amino acids. The germline V and J ends were trimmed by 0 bases and 4 bases, with 13 bases remaining between them. Germline assignment: CDR1 SGDLS and CDR2 YYNGEE. This CDR3 reads CASSVVGTSPETQYF. The CDR3 DNA is TGTGCCAGCAGCGTAGTAGGCACTAGTCCAGAGACCCAGTACTTC.

The chain carries TRBV10-3 and TRBJ1-1; 7 nucleotides match TRBD1. This CDR3 region has 12 residues. Germline V gives CDR1 ENHRY, CDR2 SYGVKD. With 4 bases clipped from V and 7 bases from J, the junction kept 3 bases outside the gene matches. This CDR3 reads CAISGGDSEAFF. In nucleotides, the CDR3 is TGTGCCATCAGTGGGGGGGACAGTGAAGCTTTCTTT.

The V and J genes are TRBV19 and TRBJ1-1, with D perhaps TRBD1 (6 bases). The CDR3 spans 14 residues. Trimming took 5 bases from V and 2 from J, leaving 12 bases between them. Germline assignment: CDR1 LNHDA and CDR2 SQIVND (reference sequence). CDR3 loop: CASSSGHHNTEAFF. CDR3 coding DNA: TGTGCCAGTAGTTCGGGACACCATAACACTGAAGCTTTCTTT.

The chain recombines TRBV19 with TRBJ2-2; 8 bases are shared with TRBD2. CDR1 is LNHDA and CDR2 is SQIVND in the germline V gene (reference sequence). V was pared by 8 bases and J by 4 bases, with 9 bases of the junction left unmatched. The CDR3 totals 15 residues. The DNA for the CDR3 is TGTGCCAGTCTCCCAGCGGGGGATACCACCGGGGAGCTGTTTTTT. Amino acids: CASLPAGDTTGELFF.